This TCR beta chain was found in a study of early T cells in non-severe SARS-CoV-2 infection (dated by TCRdb to 2020 to 2022). With respect to the entire study: Because TCR sequencing relied on bulk RNA taken from unsorted whole blood, pairing of alpha and beta chains was not possible.

The study was a case-control design nested within a healthcare worker cohort in London, UK, with weekly nasopharyngeal swab PCR tests and blood sampling. Healthcare workers were enrolled in the week of the UK lockdown, from 23 to 31 March 2020, and were followed every week for up to roughly 16 weeks. Library preparation was by 5' RACE. The reads were generated on a NextSeq 500. The TCR library protocol attached unique molecular identifiers to individual cDNA molecules to correct for sequencing error and PCR bias. Both TCR alpha and beta chains were sequenced, and tight co-correlation was observed between alpha and beta sequence abundances in each sample. The authors' pipeline ran thus. Decombinator V4 was used to perform V gene, J gene and CDR3 annotation of TCR sequences. Expanded TCRs were defined as changing significantly between any two time points under a Poisson model with p below 0.0001. TCR abundances were normalised to the total number of TCRs sequenced per sample and expressed as counts per million. VDJdb, accessed 1 November 2021, was searched for CMV, EBV and SARS-CoV-2 annotated TCRs, excluding TCRs annotated for multiple antigens. TCRdb reanalyzed the raw reads on its own, using fastp at Q25 for trimming and MiXCR for clone calling, and kept in-frame beta chains. For every CDR3 protein sequence, its rows merge into one entry that carries the most common genes and DNA. The V and J calls and clone size come from TCRdb's table, not from the authors' own analysis. This sample lists tens of thousands of distinct CDR3 sequences; about 4.5% were detected once. The ten most abundant clones make up approximately 5% of the sample.

The study at large found these results: VDJdb matching was skewed toward anti-spike CD8 responses and likely underestimated virus-specific expansions by missing private and CD4 specificities.

The sample holds a few counts of this clonotype. It has no known antigen specificity. Base qualities are not at hand, and no much larger clone is one base apart. This sample comprised whole blood, obtained at baseline. This TCR derives from an adult who was a healthcare worker with PCR-confirmed SARS-CoV-2 infection or an uninfected control (not recorded which).

The CDR3 in this case is CASSEPDSWKTQYF. The DNA sequence reads TGTGCCAGCAGTGAGCCGGACAGTTGGAAGACCCAGTACTTC. The chain was built from TRBV2 and TRBJ2-5; D gene: possibly TRBD1, on 6 matching bases. From cysteine to phenylalanine, the CDR3 is 14 amino acids long. Only the CDR3 DNA is retained, 42 bases long and in frame from the first base. The germline ends are 14 bases apart after V is trimmed by 3 bases and J by 6 bases. Via the germline V gene, CDR1 is SNHLY and CDR2 FYNNEI.